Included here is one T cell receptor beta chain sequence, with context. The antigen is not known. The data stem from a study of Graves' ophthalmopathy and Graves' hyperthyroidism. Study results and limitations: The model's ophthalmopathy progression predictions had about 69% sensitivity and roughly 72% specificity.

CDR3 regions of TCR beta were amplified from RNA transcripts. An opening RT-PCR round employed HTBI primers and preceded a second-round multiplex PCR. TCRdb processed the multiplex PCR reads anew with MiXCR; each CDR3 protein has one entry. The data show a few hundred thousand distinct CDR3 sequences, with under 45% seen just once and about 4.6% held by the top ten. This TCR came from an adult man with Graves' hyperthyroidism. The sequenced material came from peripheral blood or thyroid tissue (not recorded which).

The DNA for the CDR3 is TGTGCCATCAGTGAGCCCGGGGGCAATTATGGCTACACCTTC. Translating gives CAISEPGGNYGYTF. The chain joins TRBV10-3 to TRBJ1-2, with a tentative D call TRBD1 (6 bases). Germline V gene sequence: CDR1 ENHRY, CDR2 SYGVKD. The CDR3 runs 14 residues. V was pared by 2 bases and J by 5 bases, with 12 bases between.